This T cell receptor (beta chain) was sequenced in a study of CD8 T cells in ankylosing spondylitis. Study-wide findings and caveats: The study looked at matched synovial fluid samples from ankylosing spondylitis patients. Disease-linked clones were reported to be significantly enriched there.

The authors made TCR beta libraries by quantitative 5'-RACE with molecular barcodes. TCRdb processed the 5' RACE reads anew with MiXCR; each CDR3 protein has one entry. Here the sample spans 250,000 or so distinct CDR3 sequences, roughly a quarter being singletons. CDR1 and CDR2 from the germline V gene are SGHTA and FQGTGA. The CDR3 sequence is 11 residues long. V shed 6 bases and J shed 6 bases, with 9 bases lying between them. Comments on this clonotype: The antigen remains undetermined.

The source of this sequence is a male donor with ankylosing spondylitis or in good health (not recorded which). Sequencing input: blood, either unsorted or a sorted T cell fraction (not recorded which). The rearrangement links TRBV7-3 to TRBJ2-7, with unresolved D. The CDR3 loop is CASRFNSEQYF. The DNA of the CDR3 is TGTGCCAGCAGGTTCAACTCCGAGCAGTACTTC.